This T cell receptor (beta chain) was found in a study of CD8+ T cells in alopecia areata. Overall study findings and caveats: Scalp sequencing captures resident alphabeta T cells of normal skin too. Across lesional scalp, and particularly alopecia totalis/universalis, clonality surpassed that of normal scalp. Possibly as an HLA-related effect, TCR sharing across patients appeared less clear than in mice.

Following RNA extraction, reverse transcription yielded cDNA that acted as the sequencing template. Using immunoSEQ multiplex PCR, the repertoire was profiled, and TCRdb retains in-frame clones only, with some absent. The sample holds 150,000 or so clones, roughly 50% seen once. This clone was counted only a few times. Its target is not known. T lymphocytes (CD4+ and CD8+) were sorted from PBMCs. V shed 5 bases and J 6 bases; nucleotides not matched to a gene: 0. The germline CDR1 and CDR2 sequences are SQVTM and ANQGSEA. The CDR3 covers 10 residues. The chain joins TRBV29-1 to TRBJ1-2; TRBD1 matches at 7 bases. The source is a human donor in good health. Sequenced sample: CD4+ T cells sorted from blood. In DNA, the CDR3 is TGCAGCGTTCAGGGGGATGGCTACACCTTC. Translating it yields CSVQGDGYTF.